This T cell receptor beta chain was captured by sequencing in a study of vaccination and CD4 T cells after COVID-19. At the level of the study: Between diagnosis and the drawing of post-COVID samples lay a median roughly 91 days (range 35 to 161).

With the Oncomine TCR Beta short-read assay, DNA from cultured CD4+ T cells was sequenced. A single record per CDR3 protein comes from TCRdb applying MiXCR to the PCR reads. Among approximately 11,000 distinct CDR3 sequences listed, 77% were seen once. The treatment: approximately 9-day PBMC culture with coronavirus spike peptide pools or control peptides (ViraFEST assay). Two million PBMCs were grown per well alongside roughly 10 IU/ml IL-2 and 9.5 to 10 ug/ml peptide pools. This clonotype was observed a single time. Antigen: not known. The CDR3 runs 14 residues. Per germline, CDR1 MNHEY and CDR2 SVGEGT. V was clipped by 2 bases and J by 4 bases, with 9 bases between them.

The clonotype comes from a human donor who had recovered from COVID-19. The chain is built from TRBV6-2 or TRBV6-3 and TRBJ1-5; the D is unclear. The sequencing input was CD4+ T cells from blood, cultured in vitro. CDR3 in amino acids: CASSYGGGNQPQHF. CDR3 coding DNA: TGTGCCAGCAGTTACGGTGGAGGGAATCAGCCCCAGCATTTT.